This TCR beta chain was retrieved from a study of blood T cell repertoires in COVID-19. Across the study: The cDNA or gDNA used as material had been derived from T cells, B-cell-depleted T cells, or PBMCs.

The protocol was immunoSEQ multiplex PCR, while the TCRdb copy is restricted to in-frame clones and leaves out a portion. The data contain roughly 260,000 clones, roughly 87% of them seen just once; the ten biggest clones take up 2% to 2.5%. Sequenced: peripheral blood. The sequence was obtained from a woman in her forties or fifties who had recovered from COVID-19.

The CDR3 is CASSQGEEKLFF. CDR3 bases: TGTGCCAGCTCCCAGGGGGAGGAAAAACTGTTTTTT. J is TRBJ1-4 and V is TRBV6-7; 7 bases agree with TRBD1. TRBV6-7 is sorted into the ORF group, with uncertain function. V gave up 8 bases and J gave up 8 bases; unmatched junction bases: 5. The CDR3 consists of 12 residues.